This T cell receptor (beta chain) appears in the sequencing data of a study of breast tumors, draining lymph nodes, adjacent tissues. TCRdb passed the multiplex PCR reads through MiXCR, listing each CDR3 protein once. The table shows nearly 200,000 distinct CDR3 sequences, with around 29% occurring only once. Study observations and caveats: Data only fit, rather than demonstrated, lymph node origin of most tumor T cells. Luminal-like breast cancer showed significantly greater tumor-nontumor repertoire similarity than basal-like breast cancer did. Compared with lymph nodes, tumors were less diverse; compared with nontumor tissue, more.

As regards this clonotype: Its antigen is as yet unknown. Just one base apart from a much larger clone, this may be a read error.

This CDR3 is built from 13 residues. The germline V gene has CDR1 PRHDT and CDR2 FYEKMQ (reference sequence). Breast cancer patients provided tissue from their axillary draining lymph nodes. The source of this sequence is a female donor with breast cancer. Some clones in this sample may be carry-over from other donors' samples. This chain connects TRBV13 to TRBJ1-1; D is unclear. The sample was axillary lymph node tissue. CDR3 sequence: CANSQSMNTEAFF. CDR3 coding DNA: TGTGCCAACAGCCAATCCATGAACACTGAAGCTTTCTTT.